Listed below are T cell receptor beta chains from one sample, sequenced in a study of OX40 agonist ivuxolimab in advanced cancers. Repertoires were generated with immunoSEQ multiplex PCR, while TCRdb's copy carries only in-frame clones and drops some. In the table there are 50,000 or so clones, 86% of which are singletons. The sequenced sample was CD4+ or CD8+ T cells sorted from blood, obtained in a trial of the OX40 agonist ivuxolimab. The receptors were sampled from an adult with an advanced solid tumor such as melanoma, head and neck, liver or kidney cancer. The CDR3 runs from the conserved cysteine through the conserved F or W. A D gene is named only where the DNA matches it firmly. Clone size is given for some rows only: seen once, a few or many times, or a class if the clone is expanded.

d_call,v_call,j_call,clone_size,cdr3_aa,cdr3_nt
NA,TRBV15,TRBJ1-1,NA,CATSRLGSGNTEAFF,TGTGCCACCAGCAGACTGGGCAGTGGGAACACTGAAGCTTTCTTT
NA,TRBV7-2,TRBJ1-5,NA,CASSLRGLAGRSNQPQHF,TGTGCCAGCAGCTTACGGGGGCTGGCAGGGAGGAGCAATCAGCCCCAGCATTTT
NA,TRBV29-1,TRBJ1-1,NA,CSVAGAEAFF,TGCAGCGTGGCCGGCGCTGAAGCTTTCTTT
NA,TRBV7-2,TRBJ2-2,NA,CASSWSHGAGELFF,TGTGCCAGCAGCTGGTCCCATGGGGCCGGGGAGCTGTTTTTT
TRBD2,TRBV30,TRBJ2-2,NA,CACSPGGQGGELFF,TGTGCCTGCTCTCCGGGGGGGCAGGGCGGGGAGCTGTTTTTT
NA,TRBV7-3,TRBJ2-2,NA,CASRRDAKTGELFF,TGTGCCAGCAGACGGGACGCTAAAACCGGGGAGCTGTTTTTT
NA,TRBV6-5,TRBJ1-3,once,CASRSLGNTIYF,TGTGCCAGCAGGTCCCTCGGAAACACCATATATTTT
NA,TRBV11-2,TRBJ2-5,few,CASSLGPTETQYF,TGTGCCAGCAGCTTAGGTCCCACAGAGACCCAGTACTTC
NA,TRBV19,TRBJ2-7,NA,CASSTVDGTYEQYF,TGTGCCAGTAGTACTGTTGACGGAACCTACGAGCAGTACTTC
TRBD1,TRBV30,TRBJ1-2,NA,CAWSVWDSLNYGYTF,TGTGCCTGGAGTGTATGGGACAGTCTTAACTATGGCTACACCTTC
NA,TRBV30,TRBJ2-5,NA,CAWEDRTETQYF,TGTGCCTGGGAGGACAGAACGGAGACCCAGTACTTC
NA,TRBV10-2,TRBJ1-5,NA,CATKLNRESNQPQHF,TGCGCCACCAAACTCAACAGGGAGAGCAATCAGCCCCAGCATTTT
TRBD2,TRBV7-8,TRBJ2-5,few,CASSSLRTASGGAGAQYF,TGTGCCAGCAGCTCCTTGAGGACGGCTAGCGGGGGAGCCGGGGCCCAGTACTTC
NA,TRBV5-1,TRBJ1-3,NA,CASSPLAGSGNTIYF,TGCGCCAGCAGCCCATTGGCGGGTTCTGGAAACACCATATATTTT
NA,TRBV15,TRBJ1-6,NA,CATSTTAEGSYNSPLHF,TGTGCCACCAGCACCACCGCGGAGGGATCCTATAATTCACCCCTCCACTTT
NA,TRBV9,TRBJ1-1,NA,CASSAQGSGTEAFF,TGTGCCAGCAGCGCACAGGGTTCTGGCACTGAAGCTTTCTTT
TRBD2,TRBV6-1,TRBJ2-7,NA,CASSDSSGGEQYF,TGTGCCAGCAGTGACTCTAGCGGGGGGGAGCAGTACTTC
TRBD1,TRBV10-3,TRBJ2-2,NA,CAIKVQGPGELFF,TGTGCCATTAAGGTACAGGGGCCCGGGGAGCTGTTTTTT
TRBD1,TRBV27,TRBJ1-5,NA,CASSDRGLSNQPQHF,TGTGCCAGCAGTGACAGGGGGCTGTCCAATCAGCCCCAGCATTTT
TRBD1,TRBV5-4,TRBJ2-1,NA,CASSAGQDNEQFF,TGTGCCAGCAGCGCGGGACAGGACAATGAGCAGTTCTTC
NA,TRBV18,TRBJ2-1,NA,CASSPLQYNEQFF,TGTGCCAGCTCACCACTCCAGTACAATGAGCAGTTCTTC
TRBD1,TRBV2,TRBJ1-4,NA,CASSHRGLGEKLFF,TGTGCCAGCAGTCACAGGGGCTTGGGTGAAAAACTGTTTTTT